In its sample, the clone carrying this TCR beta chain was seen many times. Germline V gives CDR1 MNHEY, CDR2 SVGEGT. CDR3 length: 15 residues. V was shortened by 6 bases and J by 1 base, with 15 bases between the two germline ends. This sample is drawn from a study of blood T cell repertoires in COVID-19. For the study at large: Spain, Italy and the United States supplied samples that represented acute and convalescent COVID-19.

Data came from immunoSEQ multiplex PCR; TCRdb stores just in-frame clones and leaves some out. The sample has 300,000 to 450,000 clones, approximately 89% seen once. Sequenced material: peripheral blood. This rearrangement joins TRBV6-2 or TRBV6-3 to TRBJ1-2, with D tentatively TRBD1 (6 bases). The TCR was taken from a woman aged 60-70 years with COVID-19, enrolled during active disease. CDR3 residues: CASSQGWTDNYGYTF. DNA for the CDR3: TGTGCCAGCAGCCAGGGGTGGACAGATAACTATGGCTACACCTTC.